The rows below give T cell receptor beta chains drawn from one sample of a study of control samples from healthy donors and cancer patients. Sequencing used immunoSEQ multiplex PCR; TCRdb keeps in-frame clones, though not all of them. The data show just over 80,000 clones, roughly 91% seen once. Sequenced: blood. The receptors were gathered from a middle-aged man in good health. The conserved cysteine and the conserved F or W are not part of the CDR3 here. Fields, in order: CDR3 protein, V gene.

CDR3aa: ASSLWGGGATNEQF
v_gene: TRBV27

CDR3aa: ASSTQETQY
v_gene: TRBV10-1

CDR3aa: ASTKVRNTGELF
v_gene: TRBV27

CDR3aa: AWSAQGLREQY
v_gene: TRBV30

CDR3aa: ASKTSGTDTQY
v_gene: TRBV9

CDR3aa: ASSFGGEQY
v_gene: TRBV5-1

CDR3aa: ATSSTGGNQPQH
v_gene: TRBV15

CDR3aa: ASSVTGVQGYEQY
v_gene: TRBV7-2

CDR3aa: ASSLRPGAENTEAF
v_gene: TRBV7-3

CDR3aa: ASSSSGRYEQY
v_gene: TRBV11-3

CDR3aa: ASSFPREGDTDTQY
v_gene: TRBV7-2

CDR3aa: ASSHREGLDEQF
v_gene: TRBV5-4

CDR3aa: ASSFPPQGETQY
v_gene: TRBV5-4

CDR3aa: ASSEQGNYGYT
v_gene: TRBV13

CDR3aa: ASSLQGASPLH
v_gene: TRBV5-6

CDR3aa: ATPNGGQPQH
v_gene: TRBV21-1

CDR3aa: ASSISPRRPYEQY
v_gene: TRBV19

CDR3aa: ASRQGGPGEQF
v_gene: TRBV19

CDR3aa: ASSQDVRGSPLH
v_gene: TRBV4-1

CDR3aa: ASSFGGSYGYT
v_gene: TRBV5-1

CDR3aa: ASSLGEGYNEQF
v_gene: TRBV5-1

CDR3aa: ASASPSGGQETQY
v_gene: TRBV2

CDR3aa: ASSLDRVTGELF
v_gene: TRBV5-5

CDR3aa: ASTKQGNQPQH
v_gene: TRBV12-3/TRBV12-4

CDR3aa: ASSPGTGAPYNEQF
v_gene: TRBV6-2/TRBV6-3

CDR3aa: ASSRTVRSEAF
v_gene: TRBV3-1/TRBV3-2

CDR3aa: ASSLGGGESEQY
v_gene: TRBV5-4

CDR3aa: ASSSYRLAQDTQY
v_gene: TRBV5-4

CDR3aa: AISESNLRGTTTDTQY
v_gene: TRBV10-3

CDR3aa: ASSLGLAGAYTGELF
v_gene: TRBV5-6

CDR3aa: ASSRDSYGYT
v_gene: TRBV9

CDR3aa: ASSPGMSSNQPQH
v_gene: TRBV18

CDR3aa: ASSETGGGEGGYT
v_gene: TRBV5-6

CDR3aa: ASSDRTAAYEQY
v_gene: TRBV10-1

CDR3aa: ASSPMLAGTEAF
v_gene: TRBV7-2

CDR3aa: ASSPGRKYEQY
v_gene: TRBV12-3/TRBV12-4

CDR3aa: ASSLGMDRGNEKLF
v_gene: TRBV5-1

CDR3aa: ASSLRGPANTGELF
v_gene: TRBV5-1

CDR3aa: ASSGGPDQPQH
v_gene: TRBV5-4

CDR3aa: ASSLRDRGPSNTEAF
v_gene: TRBV5-1

CDR3aa: ASSILRGTEAF
v_gene: TRBV19

CDR3aa: ASSQAGEQY
v_gene: TRBV3-1/TRBV3-2

CDR3aa: ASSEPRDSGGYT
v_gene: TRBV6-1

CDR3aa: ASSSGSSYNEQF
v_gene: TRBV6-5

CDR3aa: ASSSDRTYGYT
v_gene: TRBV19

CDR3aa: ASSLVGGERY
v_gene: TRBV5-4

CDR3aa: ASSIGELVSTDTQY
v_gene: TRBV19

CDR3aa: ASSLGTADNSPLH
v_gene: TRBV7-9

CDR3aa: ATSEGYEQY
v_gene: TRBV24-1

CDR3aa: ASSEGGQGHKGRNTIY
v_gene: TRBV10-2

CDR3aa: ATGQLRGIQY
v_gene: TRBV7-8

CDR3aa: ASSLGDSLGEQY
v_gene: TRBV27

CDR3aa: ASSPPGTMNTEAF
v_gene: TRBV7-9